This T cell receptor beta chain originates from a study of T cells in Graves' hyperthyroidism and ophthalmopathy. This clonotype was detected a few times. Diagnostic assessment was based on clinical symptoms, serum thyroxine and TRAb, thyroid ultrasound and orbital computed tomography. This sample holds PBMCs from about 10 ml fresh peripheral blood. CDR1 and CDR2 from the germline V gene are SGDLS and YYNGEE. The CDR3 has 14 residues. V was cut by 3 bases and J by 2 bases, with 11 bases left in between. Template material for amplifying TCR beta CDR3 regions consisted of RNA transcripts. Using the HTBI primer set, a first-round RT-PCR was run on the TCR CDR3. TCRdb independently ran MiXCR on the multiplex PCR reads; one entry per CDR3 protein. The sample holds about 640,000 distinct CDR3 sequences, around 21% seen once.

The sequencing sample was made of blood. V is TRBV9 and J is TRBJ1-2; D not resolved. The clonotype was recovered from a man aged 25 to 45 with Graves' ophthalmopathy. The CDR3 spells CASSARGGNYGYTF. CDR3 sequence (DNA): TGTGCCAGCAGCGCTAGAGGAGGAAACTATGGCTACACCTTC.